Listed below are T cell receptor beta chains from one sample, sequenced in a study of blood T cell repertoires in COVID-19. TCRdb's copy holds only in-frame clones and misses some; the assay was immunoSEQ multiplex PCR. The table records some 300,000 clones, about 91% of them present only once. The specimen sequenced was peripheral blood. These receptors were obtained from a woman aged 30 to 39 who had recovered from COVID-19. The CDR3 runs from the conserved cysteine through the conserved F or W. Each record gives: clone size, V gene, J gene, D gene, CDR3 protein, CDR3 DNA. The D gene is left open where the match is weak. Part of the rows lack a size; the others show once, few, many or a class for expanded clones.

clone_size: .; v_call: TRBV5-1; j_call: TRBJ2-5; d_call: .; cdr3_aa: CASSFGRGSQETQYF; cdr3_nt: TGCGCCAGCAGCTTTGGACGGGGGTCCCAAGAGACCCAGTACTTC
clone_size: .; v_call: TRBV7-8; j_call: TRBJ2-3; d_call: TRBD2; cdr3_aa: CASSLTSGGAGFTDTQYF; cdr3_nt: TGTGCCAGCAGCCTTACTAGCGGGGGGGCCGGATTCACAGATACGCAGTATTTT
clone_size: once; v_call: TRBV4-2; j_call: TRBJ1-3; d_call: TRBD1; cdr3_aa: CASSQPGRQGTGNTIYF; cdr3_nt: TGTGCCAGCAGCCAGCCCGGCCGACAGGGTACTGGAAACACCATATATTTT
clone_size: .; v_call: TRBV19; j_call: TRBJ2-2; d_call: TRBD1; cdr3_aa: CASSISYYGQGATGELFF; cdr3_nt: TGTGCCAGTAGTATATCTTACTACGGACAGGGGGCTACCGGGGAGCTGTTTTTT
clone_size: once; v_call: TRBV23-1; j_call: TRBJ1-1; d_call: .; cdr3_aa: CASSQSRQRGHTEAFF; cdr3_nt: TGCGCCAGCAGTCAATCTAGACAGCGGGGTCACACTGAAGCTTTCTTT
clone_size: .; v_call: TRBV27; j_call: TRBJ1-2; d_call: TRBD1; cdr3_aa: CASSLKFFRGLGYGYTF; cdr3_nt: TGTGCCAGCAGTTTAAAGTTTTTCAGGGGGCTAGGGTATGGCTACACCTTC
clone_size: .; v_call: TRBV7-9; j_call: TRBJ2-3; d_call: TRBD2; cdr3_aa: CASSSGRIAGDSTDTQYF; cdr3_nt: TGTGCCAGCAGCTCAGGGAGAATAGCGGGGGATAGCACAGATACGCAGTATTTT
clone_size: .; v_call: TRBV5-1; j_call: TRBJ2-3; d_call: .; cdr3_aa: CASSFTGRTDTQYF; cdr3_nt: TGCGCCAGCAGCTTTACGGGTCGCACAGATACGCAGTATTTT
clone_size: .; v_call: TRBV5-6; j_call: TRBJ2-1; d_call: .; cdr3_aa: CASSPLDKSSSYNEQFF; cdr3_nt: TGTGCCAGCAGCCCCCTGGACAAATCGAGCTCCTACAATGAGCAGTTCTTC
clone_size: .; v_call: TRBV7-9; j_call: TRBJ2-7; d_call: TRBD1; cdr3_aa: CASSITGGPLNEQYF; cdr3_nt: TGTGCCAGCAGCATTACAGGGGGTCCCTTGAACGAGCAGTACTTC
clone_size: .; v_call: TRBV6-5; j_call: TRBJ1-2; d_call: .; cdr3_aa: CASSSTSSSGYTF; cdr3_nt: TGTGCCAGCAGTTCTACTTCGAGCTCTGGCTACACCTTC
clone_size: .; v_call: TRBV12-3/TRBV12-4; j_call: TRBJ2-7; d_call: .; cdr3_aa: CASSFDSAYEQYF; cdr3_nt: TGTGCCAGCAGTTTCGACAGTGCCTACGAGCAGTACTTC
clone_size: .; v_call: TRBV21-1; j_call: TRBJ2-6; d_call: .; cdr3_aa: CASSKTQGDSGANVLTF; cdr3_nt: TGTGCCAGCAGCAAAACGCAGGGCGACTCTGGGGCCAACGTCCTGACTTTC
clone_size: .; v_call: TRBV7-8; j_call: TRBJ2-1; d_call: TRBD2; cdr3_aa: CASSLAGGVAGALYNEQFF; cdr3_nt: TGTGCCAGCAGCTTAGCAGGTGGAGTAGCGGGGGCCCTCTACAATGAGCAGTTCTTC
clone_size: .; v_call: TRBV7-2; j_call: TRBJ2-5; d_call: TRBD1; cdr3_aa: CASSLTGGRETQYF; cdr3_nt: TGTGCCAGCAGCTTAACAGGGGGCCGGGAGACCCAGTACTTC
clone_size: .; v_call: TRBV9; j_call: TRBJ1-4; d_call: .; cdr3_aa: CASNLSEKLFF; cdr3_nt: TGTGCCAGCAACTTGAGTGAAAAACTGTTTTTT
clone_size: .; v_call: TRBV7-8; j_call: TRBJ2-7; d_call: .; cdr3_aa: CASSTHSRVGSYEQYF; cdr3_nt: TGTGCCAGCAGTACCCACTCCAGGGTTGGGTCCTACGAGCAGTACTTC
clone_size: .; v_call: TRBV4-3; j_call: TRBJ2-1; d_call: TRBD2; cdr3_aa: CASSQEGAGGHYEQFF; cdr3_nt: TGCGCCAGCAGCCAAGAAGGAGCGGGGGGGCACTATGAGCAGTTCTTC
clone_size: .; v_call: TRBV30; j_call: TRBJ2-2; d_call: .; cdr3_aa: CAAPLGEGRTGELFF; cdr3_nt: TGTGCCGCCCCCTTGGGAGAAGGAAGGACCGGGGAGCTGTTTTTT
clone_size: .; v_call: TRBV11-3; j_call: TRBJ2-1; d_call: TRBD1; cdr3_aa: CASSWAGTGLDNEQFF; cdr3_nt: TGTGCCAGCAGCTGGGCAGGGACAGGTCTCGACAATGAGCAGTTCTTC
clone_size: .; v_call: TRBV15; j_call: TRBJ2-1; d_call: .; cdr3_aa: CATSRDFRGYNEQFF; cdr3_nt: TGTGCCACCAGCAGAGATTTTAGGGGCTACAATGAGCAGTTCTTC
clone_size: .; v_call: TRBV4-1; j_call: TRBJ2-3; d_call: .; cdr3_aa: CASSQAQGGPTDTQYF; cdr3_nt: TGCGCCAGCAGCCAAGCCCAGGGGGGACCCACAGATACGCAGTATTTT
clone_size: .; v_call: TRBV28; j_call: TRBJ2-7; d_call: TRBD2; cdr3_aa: CASSPSGGHSYEQYF; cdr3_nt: TGTGCCAGCAGTCCCAGCGGGGGCCACAGCTACGAGCAGTACTTC
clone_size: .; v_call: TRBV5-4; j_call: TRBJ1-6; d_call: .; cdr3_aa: CASSPGANNNSPLHF; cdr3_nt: TGTGCCAGCAGCCCTGGGGCCAATAATAATTCACCCCTCCACTTT
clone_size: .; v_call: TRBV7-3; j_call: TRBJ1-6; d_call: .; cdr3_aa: CASSLSGGDSPLHF; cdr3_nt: TGTGCCAGCAGCCTTAGTGGGGGCGATTCACCCCTCCACTTT
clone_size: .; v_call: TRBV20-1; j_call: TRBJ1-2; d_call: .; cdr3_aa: CSASPGQNYGYTF; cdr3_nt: TGCAGTGCTAGTCCCGGACAGAACTATGGCTACACCTTC
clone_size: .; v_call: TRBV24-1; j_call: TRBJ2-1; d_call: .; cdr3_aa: CATSDLQENEQFF; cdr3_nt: TGTGCCACCAGTGATCTCCAGGAAAATGAGCAGTTCTTC
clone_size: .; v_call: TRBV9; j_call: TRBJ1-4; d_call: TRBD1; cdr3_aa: CASSKGQGWGEKLFF; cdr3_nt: TGTGCCAGCAGCAAAGGACAGGGGTGGGGTGAAAAACTGTTTTTT
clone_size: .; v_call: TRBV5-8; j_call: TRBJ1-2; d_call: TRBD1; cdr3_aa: CASSLKDRAAYGYTF; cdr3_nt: TGTGCCAGCAGCTTGAAGGACAGGGCCGCCTATGGCTACACCTTC
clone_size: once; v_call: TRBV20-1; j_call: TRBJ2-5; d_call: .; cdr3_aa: CSASRAQDLQETQYF; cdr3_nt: TGCAGTGCTAGTCGGGCACAGGACCTCCAAGAGACCCAGTACTTC
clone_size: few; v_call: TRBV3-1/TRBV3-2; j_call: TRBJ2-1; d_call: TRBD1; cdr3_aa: CASSLRGYEQFF; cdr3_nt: TGTGCCAGCAGCCTCAGGGGGTATGAGCAGTTCTTC
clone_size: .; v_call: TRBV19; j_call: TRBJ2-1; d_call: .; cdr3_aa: CASSVQEGEQFF; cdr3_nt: TGTGCCAGTAGTGTACAGGAGGGTGAGCAGTTCTTC
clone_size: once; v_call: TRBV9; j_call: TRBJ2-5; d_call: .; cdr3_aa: CASSDTKGGARETQYF; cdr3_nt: TGTGCCAGCAGCGACACAAAAGGGGGGGCGAGGGAGACCCAGTACTTC
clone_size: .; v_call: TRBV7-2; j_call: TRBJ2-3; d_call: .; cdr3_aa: CASSPGRRGRTDTQYF; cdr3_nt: TGTGCCAGCAGCCCCGGGCGGCGGGGGCGCACAGATACGCAGTATTTT
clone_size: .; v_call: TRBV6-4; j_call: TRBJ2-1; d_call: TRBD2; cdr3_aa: CASSERLAGANEQFF; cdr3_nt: TGTGCCAGCAGTGAACGTCTAGCGGGGGCCAATGAGCAGTTCTTC
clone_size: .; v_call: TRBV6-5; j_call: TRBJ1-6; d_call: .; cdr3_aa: CASGEGIRSPLHF; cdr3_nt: TGTGCCAGCGGGGAGGGAATTAGGTCACCCCTCCACTTT
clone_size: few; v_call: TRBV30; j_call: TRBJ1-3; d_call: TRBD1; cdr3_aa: CAGTGQGGPGNTIYF; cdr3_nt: TGTGCCGGGACCGGACAGGGAGGTCCTGGAAACACCATATATTTT
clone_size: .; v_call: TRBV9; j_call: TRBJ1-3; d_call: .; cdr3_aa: CASSVLVGNTIYF; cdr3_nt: TGTGCCAGCAGCGTATTAGTTGGAAACACCATATATTTT
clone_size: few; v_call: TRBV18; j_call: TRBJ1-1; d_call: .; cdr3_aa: CASSPSPEAVTEAFF; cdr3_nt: TGTGCCAGCTCACCTTCTCCCGAGGCGGTGACTGAAGCTTTCTTT
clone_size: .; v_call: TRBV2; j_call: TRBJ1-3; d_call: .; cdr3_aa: CASETVGNTIYF; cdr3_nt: TGTGCCAGTGAGACAGTTGGAAACACCATATATTTT
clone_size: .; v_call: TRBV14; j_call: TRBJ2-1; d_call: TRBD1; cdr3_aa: CASSHFGTVYNEQFF; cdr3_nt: TGTGCCAGCAGCCATTTCGGGACAGTCTACAATGAGCAGTTCTTC
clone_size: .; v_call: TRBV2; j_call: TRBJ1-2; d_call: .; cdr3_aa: CASSEVTRLRDGYTF; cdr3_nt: TGTGCCAGCAGTGAAGTGACCCGACTGCGCGATGGCTACACCTTC
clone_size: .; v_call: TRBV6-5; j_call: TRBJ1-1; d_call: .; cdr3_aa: CASSRGVQRTEAFF; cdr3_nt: TGTGCCAGCAGCCGCGGGGTCCAGCGCACTGAAGCTTTCTTT
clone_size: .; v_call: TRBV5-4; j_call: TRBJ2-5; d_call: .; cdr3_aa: CASSLGGLGETQYF; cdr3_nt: TGTGCCAGCAGCTTGGGGGGGCTGGGAGAGACCCAGTACTTC
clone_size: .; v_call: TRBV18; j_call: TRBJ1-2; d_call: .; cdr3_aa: CASSARVSGFVGDGYTF; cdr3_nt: TGTGCCAGCTCAGCCCGAGTCTCAGGTTTTGTCGGTGATGGCTACACCTTC
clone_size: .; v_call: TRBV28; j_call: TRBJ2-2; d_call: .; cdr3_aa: CASSSSPKQATLVYAGELFF; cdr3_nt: TGTGCCAGCAGTTCCAGCCCGAAACAGGCCACGTTGGTGTACGCCGGGGAGCTGTTTTTT
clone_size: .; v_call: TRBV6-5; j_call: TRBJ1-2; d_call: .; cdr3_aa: CASSNRQSNYGYTF; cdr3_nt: TGTGCCAGCAGTAACAGACAGAGTAACTATGGCTACACCTTC